One and the same sample provided the 11 T cell receptor beta chains below, sequenced in a study of shared clonotypes between healthy human individuals. Repertoires were generated with immunoSEQ multiplex PCR, while TCRdb's copy carries only in-frame clones and drops some. The sample lists 850,000 to 1,100,000 clones, roughly 80% occurring once. The specimen sequenced was memory CD4+ T cells from PBMCs. Documented subset: CD45RA-negative fraction. All receptors come from a man between 18 and 29 years old in good health. Some clones in this sample may be carry-over from other donors' samples.

This sequence joins TRBV27 and TRBJ2-5; 11 nucleotides agree with TRBD2. V lost 3 bases to trimming and J lost 5 bases; unmatched junction nucleotides: 2. CDR1 and CDR2 from the germline V gene are MNHEY and SMNVEV (reference sequence). This CDR3 is built from 14 residues. CDR3 amino acids: CASSFRTSGETQYF. The DNA of the CDR3 is TGTGCCAGCAGTTTTCGGACTAGCGGGGAGACCCAGTACTTC.

This chain connects TRBV28 to TRBJ2-7; weak D call: TRBD1 (5 bases). The CDR3 is 15 residues long. V was trimmed by 6 bases and J by 3 bases, leaving 18 bases between them. Per germline, CDR1 MDHEN and CDR2 SYDVKM. The CDR3: CASSPTTLGHYEQYF. The CDR3 region has the DNA TGTGCCAGCAGCCCTACGACGCTGGGGCACTACGAGCAGTACTTC.

The chain carries TRBV14 and TRBJ1-1, with D tentatively TRBD1 (6 bases). CDR3 length: 17 residues. The V end lost 2 bases, the J end lost 5 bases, and 21 bases lay between the germline ends. The germline gives CDR1 SGHDN, CDR2 FVKESK. The CDR3 bases are TGTGCCAGCAGCCAATGGTTGGGTCAGGGGCCGGGGACTGAAGCTTTCTTT. It translates to CASSQWLGQGPGTEAFF.

This clone occurred once. The chain joins TRBV1 to TRBJ2-5. TRBV1 is a pseudogene segment. This CDR3 is 15 amino acids long. The CDR3 spells CTSKVSRDQTRKEYF. In DNA, the CDR3 is TGCACCAGCAAGGTAAGCCGGGACCAGACCCGAAAGGAATACTTC.

The chain carries TRBV7-9 and TRBJ2-3, with TRBD2 as a possible D gene (5 bases). Deletions cut 3 bases from V and 2 bases from J, with 12 bases between. Germline assignment: CDR1 SEHNR and CDR2 FQNEAQ (reference sequence). This CDR3 has 15 residues. The CDR3 loop reads CASSFDYPNTDTQYF. CDR3 bases: TGTGCCAGCAGCTTTGACTACCCTAACACAGATACGCAGTATTTT. Filled out from reference TRBV7-9 and TRBJ2-3, the complete variable domain reads DTGVSQNPRHKITKRGQNVTFRCDPISEHNRLYWYRQTLGQGPEFLTYFQNEAQLEKSRLLSDRFSAERPKGSFSTLEIQRTEQGDSAMYLCASSFDYPNTDTQYFGPGTRLTVL.

The V gene is TRBV7-6, the J gene TRBJ2-3, with D perhaps assigned TRBD1 or TRBD2 (5 bases each). Deletions cut 6 bases from V and 4 bases from J, with 26 bases between. This CDR3 is built from 18 residues. Looked up from germline, CDR1 is SGHVS and CDR2 is FNYEAQ. CDR3 sequence (DNA): TGTGCCAGCAGTAATCGGCCGGGACCCAGTCGAACACCAGATACGCAGTATTTT. Translating it yields CASSNRPGPSRTPDTQYF.

This clone was detected only once. The V call is TRBV6-4, the J call TRBJ2-1; a weak D match, TRBD2 (5 bases). Germline CDR1 is MRHNA and CDR2 is SNTAGT. V lost 4 bases to trimming and J lost 5 bases, with 9 bases between them. CDR3 length equals 13 residues. The CDR3: CASSVETNNEQFF. The CDR3 nucleotides are TGTGCCAGCAGTGTGGAGACTAACAATGAGCAGTTCTTC.

V gene TRBV7-2 combines with J gene TRBJ1-5; unclear D gene. V was shortened by 1 base and J by 1 base, with 8 bases between the two germline ends. The CDR3 has 15 residues. The germline V gene encodes CDR1 SGHTA and CDR2 FQGNSA. The CDR3 reads CASSLGFQSNQPQHF. The CDR3 nucleotides read TGTGCCAGCAGCTTAGGGTTCCAGAGCAATCAGCCCCAGCATTTT.

This rearrangement joins TRBV6-5 to TRBJ2-2, with TRBD1 matching over 7 bases. Germline lookup yields CDR1 MNHEY and CDR2 SVGAGI. This CDR3 comprises 15 residues. Unmatched junction bases numbered 9, after V lost 6 bases and J lost 5 bases. CDR3 DNA: TGTGCCAGCAGGGACAGGCGCCTGGGGACCGGGGAGCTGTTTTTT. It encodes CASRDRRLGTGELFF.

Many counts were recorded for this clone. This chain connects TRBV5-4 to TRBJ2-2; tentative D call: TRBD2 (6 bases). The germline CDR1 and CDR2 sequences are SGHNT and YYREEE (reference sequence). Trimming cost V 5 bases and J 2 bases, with 10 bases left between them. The CDR3 is made up of 14 amino acids. The CDR3 region is CASRLAANTGELFF. The CDR3 DNA is TGTGCCAGCAGACTAGCAGCAAACACCGGGGAGCTGTTTTTT.

The chain is built from TRBV7-9 and TRBJ1-1; TRBD1 aligns across 7 bases. Trimming took 1 base from V and 4 from J; bases not matched to a gene: 9. The germline gives CDR1 SEHNR, CDR2 FQNEAQ (reference sequence). The CDR3 extends over 16 amino acids. The CDR3, as DNA: TGTGCCAGCAGCTTAGACGCAAGGGGGCGGGTCACTGAAGCTTTCTTT. Protein sequence: CASSLDARGRVTEAFF.